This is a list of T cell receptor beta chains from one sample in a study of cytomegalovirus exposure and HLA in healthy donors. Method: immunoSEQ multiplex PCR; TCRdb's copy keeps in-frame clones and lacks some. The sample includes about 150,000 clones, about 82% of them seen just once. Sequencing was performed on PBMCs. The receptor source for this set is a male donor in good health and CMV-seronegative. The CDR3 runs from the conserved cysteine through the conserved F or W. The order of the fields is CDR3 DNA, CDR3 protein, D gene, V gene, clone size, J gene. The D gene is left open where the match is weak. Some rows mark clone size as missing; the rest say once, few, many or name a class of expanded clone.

cdr3_nt: TGCAGCGTTGAAGACGGGAGGGACTATGGCTACACCTTC; cdr3_aa: CSVEDGRDYGYTF; d_call: -; v_call: TRBV29-1; clone_size: -; j_call: TRBJ1-2
cdr3_nt: TGCGCCAGCAGCCAGGGCATTAGCGGGAGCCTCGGGACCCAGTACTTC; cdr3_aa: CASSQGISGSLGTQYF; d_call: TRBD2; v_call: TRBV4-1; clone_size: -; j_call: TRBJ2-5
cdr3_nt: TGCGCCAGCAGCTGGGGGGGGCTTGCGAACGAGCAGTACTTC; cdr3_aa: CASSWGGLANEQYF; d_call: -; v_call: TRBV5-1; clone_size: -; j_call: TRBJ2-7
cdr3_nt: TGTGCCAGCAGTTTCCCCACAGGGGGGTCCTACGAGCAGTACTTC; cdr3_aa: CASSFPTGGSYEQYF; d_call: TRBD1; v_call: TRBV28; clone_size: once; j_call: TRBJ2-7
cdr3_nt: TGTGCCAGCAGCTTATATATGGAGGAGACCCAGTACTTC; cdr3_aa: CASSLYMEETQYF; d_call: -; v_call: TRBV7-3; clone_size: -; j_call: TRBJ2-5
cdr3_nt: TGTGCCAGCAGCTCAAGGACAGGGATCAATGAGCAGTTCTTC; cdr3_aa: CASSSRTGINEQFF; d_call: TRBD1; v_call: TRBV7-9; clone_size: once; j_call: TRBJ2-1
cdr3_nt: TGTGCCAGCAGCTCCTGGGGTGGACAGGGAGGTTATGGCTACACCTTC; cdr3_aa: CASSSWGGQGGYGYTF; d_call: TRBD1; v_call: TRBV7-9; clone_size: -; j_call: TRBJ1-2
cdr3_nt: TGTGCCAGCAGCAGGACTGGAACCTACGAGCAGTACTTC; cdr3_aa: CASSRTGTYEQYF; d_call: -; v_call: TRBV6-1; clone_size: -; j_call: TRBJ2-7
cdr3_nt: TGTGCCAGCAGCTCTGTGGGAGGTGAGACCCAGTACTTC; cdr3_aa: CASSSVGGETQYF; d_call: -; v_call: TRBV7-3; clone_size: -; j_call: TRBJ2-5
cdr3_nt: TGTGCCAGCAGCTTAGGCACTATAGGGGATGATCAGCCCCAGCATTTT; cdr3_aa: CASSLGTIGDDQPQHF; d_call: -; v_call: TRBV7-9; clone_size: -; j_call: TRBJ1-5
cdr3_nt: TGTGCCAGCTGTATTCACCCGCAGGCTGATACGCAGTATTTT; cdr3_aa: CASCIHPQADTQYF; d_call: -; v_call: TRBV5-4; clone_size: -; j_call: TRBJ2-3
cdr3_nt: TGCGCCAGCAGCCAAGATCGACAGGGGTCGGGATACACTGAAGCTTTCTTT; cdr3_aa: CASSQDRQGSGYTEAFF; d_call: TRBD1; v_call: TRBV4-3; clone_size: -; j_call: TRBJ1-1
cdr3_nt: TGCGCCAGCAGCCTCGGGACTAGCGGGGGGGCCGGGAATGAGCAGTTCTTC; cdr3_aa: CASSLGTSGGAGNEQFF; d_call: TRBD2; v_call: TRBV5-1; clone_size: -; j_call: TRBJ2-1
cdr3_nt: TGTGCCAGCACCTCCCCGGCTAGCGGGAAGGAGACCCAGTACTTC; cdr3_aa: CASTSPASGKETQYF; d_call: TRBD2; v_call: TRBV6-5; clone_size: -; j_call: TRBJ2-5
cdr3_nt: TGCGCCAGCAGCCATGCCCCGGGACTAGCGGAATACAATGAGCAGTTCTTC; cdr3_aa: CASSHAPGLAEYNEQFF; d_call: TRBD2; v_call: TRBV4-1; clone_size: -; j_call: TRBJ2-1
cdr3_nt: TGCGCCAGCAGCTTCGGACAGCGCACAGATACGCAGTATTTT; cdr3_aa: CASSFGQRTDTQYF; d_call: -; v_call: TRBV5-1; clone_size: -; j_call: TRBJ2-3
cdr3_nt: TGTGCCAGCAGCCACTACCGGGACAGTGGGAACACCATATATTTT; cdr3_aa: CASSHYRDSGNTIYF; d_call: TRBD1; v_call: TRBV11-2; clone_size: -; j_call: TRBJ1-3
cdr3_nt: TGTGCCATTACCCAGGCGAACTATGGCTACACCTTC; cdr3_aa: CAITQANYGYTF; d_call: -; v_call: TRBV7-9; clone_size: -; j_call: TRBJ1-2
cdr3_nt: TGTGCCAGCAGTTCCCAGGGGGGAATATACAATGAGCAGTTCTTC; cdr3_aa: CASSSQGGIYNEQFF; d_call: -; v_call: TRBV6-6; clone_size: -; j_call: TRBJ2-1
cdr3_nt: TGTGCCAGTAGTGCACTGACAGCCTACGAGCAGTACTTC; cdr3_aa: CASSALTAYEQYF; d_call: -; v_call: TRBV19; clone_size: once; j_call: TRBJ2-7
cdr3_nt: TGCGCCAGCAGCTTGGTCAGGACTAGCGGATCCTACGAGCAGTACTTC; cdr3_aa: CASSLVRTSGSYEQYF; d_call: TRBD2; v_call: TRBV5-1; clone_size: once; j_call: TRBJ2-7
cdr3_nt: TGTGCTAGTGGTTTGTTACAGGGGGACACAGATACGCAGTATTTT; cdr3_aa: CASGLLQGDTDTQYF; d_call: TRBD1; v_call: TRBV12-5; clone_size: -; j_call: TRBJ2-3
cdr3_nt: TGCAGCGTTTCGGGGGACACCGGGGAGCTGTTTTTT; cdr3_aa: CSVSGDTGELFF; d_call: -; v_call: TRBV29-1; clone_size: -; j_call: TRBJ2-2
cdr3_nt: TGTGCCAGCAGATACCGGACAGGGGGATATAGCAATCAGCCCCAGCATTTT; cdr3_aa: CASRYRTGGYSNQPQHF; d_call: TRBD1; v_call: TRBV28; clone_size: once; j_call: TRBJ1-5
cdr3_nt: TGTGCCAGCAGCCCGGGACAGGGGAACACTGAAGCTTTCTTT; cdr3_aa: CASSPGQGNTEAFF; d_call: TRBD1; v_call: TRBV5-4; clone_size: -; j_call: TRBJ1-1
cdr3_nt: TGTGCCAGTAGTAGTAGTCTCGAACTGTTTTTT; cdr3_aa: CASSSSLELFF; d_call: -; v_call: TRBV19; clone_size: few; j_call: TRBJ1-4
cdr3_nt: TGTGCCAGCAGTAATCCTATAAGTAGGGAGAATGAAAAACTGTTTTTT; cdr3_aa: CASSNPISRENEKLFF; d_call: -; v_call: TRBV6-6; clone_size: -; j_call: TRBJ1-4